This record covers a single TCR beta chain. It lacks a known antigen. The record has no base qualities; no much larger clone is one base away. TCRbeta CDR3 regions were amplified from genomic DNA using the immunoSEQ Assay, a bias-controlled multiplex PCR. The study's processing was this. The number of nucleated cells in each sample was estimated from the amplification of reference gene primers within the assay. Sequence reads were collapsed and filtered to measure the absolute abundance of every unique TCRbeta CDR3 rearrangement. Productive Simpson clonality was computed per sample as the square root of Simpson's diversity index over productive rearrangements. TCRdb provides this immuneACCESS table in a form limited to in-frame rearrangements. Some clones are lacking; in checked studies, under half of them reflect an unresolved V gene, and why the rest are absent is not known. V and J calls and clone size are given by that table; D and trimming were obtained from the DNA. The sample table contains about 80,000 clones; only one count was recorded for 90% of them. Clones ranked in the top ten supply roughly 4.5% of the sample.

Collaborating institutions collected whole blood in K2EDTA tubes following their own protocols. Collaborator samples were shipped for TCRbeta analysis as frozen whole blood, isolated PBMCs, or DNA extracted from either sample type. This entry belongs to a study of blood T cell repertoires in COVID-19 (dated by TCRdb to 2018 to 2020). Regarding the study in general: Samples covering the acute and convalescent phases of COVID-19 were provided by collaborators in the United States, Italy and Spain. The samples were drawn from two sources: the first 160 participants of the ongoing ImmuneRACE study, and 1,000 to 1,500 subjects contributed by 6 global collaborators. The material from the prospective study consisted of cDNA or gDNA derived from T cells, B-cell-depleted T cells, or PBMCs. Deeply sampled blood TCRbeta repertoires from subjects exposed to, actively infected with, or recovered from COVID-19 were included in the dataset. The sample metadata nearly always contained a de-identified subject ID, COVID-19 status, age in years and sex. A freely available public database, intended as a resource for researchers studying the immune response to SARS-CoV-2, is where the repertoires were released. Where available, HLA class I and class II types were obtained from metadata supplied by the sample provider rather than from assay-based typing.

CDR3 length: 14 amino acids, cysteine to phenylalanine. The CDR3 DNA has 42 bases and is translated from base 1. The CDR1 and CDR2 encoded by the germline V gene are SGHDT and YYEEEE. Trimmed from V: 4 bases; trimmed from J: 3 bases; junction bases lacking a gene match: 4. Results and caveats for the whole study, not just this receptor: The quantity of clinical and demographic metadata differed by source and by participant and was supplied without curation.

The TCR sequence derives from a woman of 80 years or more with active or convalescent COVID-19. Sequenced input: peripheral blood. This sequence uses TRBV5-6 and TRBJ1-5; 7 central nucleotides agree with TRBD1. The CDR3 region: CASSVTGDNQPQHF. The sequenced DNA is TGTGCCAGCAGCGTTACAGGGGACAATCAGCCCCAGCATTTT.